This T cell receptor (beta chain) was retrieved from a study of blood T cell repertoires in COVID-19. Study background: Specimens from acute and convalescent COVID-19 originated in the United States, Italy and Spain.

This clone was seen once. Original handling: Using reference gene primer amplification, nucleated cell counts were estimated. Measured with immunoSEQ multiplex PCR; TCRdb has only the in-frame clones, and not every one. V and J calls and clone size follow that table, whereas D and trimming were derived from the DNA. The sample has about 200,000 clones, roughly 92% seen once. Losses at the gene ends were 5 bases for V and 6 bases for J; bases not matched to a gene: 7. CDR3 length: 15 residues. The germline V gene has CDR1 MNHEY and CDR2 SVGAGI. Seattle patients were enrolled while actively infected and followed longitudinally.

Sequenced input: peripheral blood. This receptor was taken from a man aged 25-45 years with COVID-19, enrolled during active disease. V and J are TRBV6-5 and TRBJ1-4; TRBD1 agrees at 9 bases. As DNA, the CDR3 is TGTGCCAGCAGTCCGATGACAGGGGGTGATGAAAAACTGTTTTTT. This codes for CASSPMTGGDEKLFF.